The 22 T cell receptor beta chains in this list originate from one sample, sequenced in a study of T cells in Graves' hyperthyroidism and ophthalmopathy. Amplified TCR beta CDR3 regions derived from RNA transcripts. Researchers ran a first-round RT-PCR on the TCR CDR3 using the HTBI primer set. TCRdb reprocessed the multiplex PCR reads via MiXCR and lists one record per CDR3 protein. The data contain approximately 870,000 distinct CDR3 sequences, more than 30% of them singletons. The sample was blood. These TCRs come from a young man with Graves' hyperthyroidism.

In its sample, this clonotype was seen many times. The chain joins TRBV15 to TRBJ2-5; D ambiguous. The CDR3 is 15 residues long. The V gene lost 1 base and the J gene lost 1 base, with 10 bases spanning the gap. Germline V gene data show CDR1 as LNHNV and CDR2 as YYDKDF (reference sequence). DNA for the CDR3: TGTGCCACCAGCAGAGGCGGCCAGCCCCAAGAGACCCAGTACTTC. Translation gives CATSRGGQPQETQYF.

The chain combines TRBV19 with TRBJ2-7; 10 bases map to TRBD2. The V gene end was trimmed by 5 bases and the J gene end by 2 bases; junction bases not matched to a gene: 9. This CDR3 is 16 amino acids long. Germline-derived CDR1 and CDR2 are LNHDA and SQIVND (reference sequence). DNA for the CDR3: TGTGCCAGTAGTTCGGGGCTAGCGGGAGCCCCCTACGAGCAGTACTTC. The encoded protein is CASSSGLAGAPYEQYF.

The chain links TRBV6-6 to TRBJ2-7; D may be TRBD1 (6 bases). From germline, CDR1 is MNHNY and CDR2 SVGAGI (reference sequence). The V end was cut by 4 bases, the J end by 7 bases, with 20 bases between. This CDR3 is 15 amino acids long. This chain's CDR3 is CASSSLSGQGSEQYF. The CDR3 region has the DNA TGTGCCAGCAGTTCCTTAAGTGGGCAGGGGTCGGAGCAGTACTTC.

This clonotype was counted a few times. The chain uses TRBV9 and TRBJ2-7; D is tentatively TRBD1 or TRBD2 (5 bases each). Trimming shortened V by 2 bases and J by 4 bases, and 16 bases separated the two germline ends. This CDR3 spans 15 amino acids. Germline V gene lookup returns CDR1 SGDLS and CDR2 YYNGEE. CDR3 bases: TGTGCCAGCAGCGTGAGGGACGGTGAAGGGTACGAGCAGTACTTC. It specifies CASSVRDGEGYEQYF.

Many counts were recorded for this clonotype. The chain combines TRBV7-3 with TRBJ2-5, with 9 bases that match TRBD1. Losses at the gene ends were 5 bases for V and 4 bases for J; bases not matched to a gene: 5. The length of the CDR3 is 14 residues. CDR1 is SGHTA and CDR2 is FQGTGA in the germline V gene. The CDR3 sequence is CASSPTGGGETQYF. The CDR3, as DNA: TGTGCCAGCAGCCCCACAGGGGGCGGAGAGACCCAGTACTTC. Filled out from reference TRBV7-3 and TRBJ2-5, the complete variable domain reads GAGVSQTPSNKVTEKGKYVELRCDPISGHTALYWYRQSLGQGPEFLIYFQGTGAADDSGLPNDRFFAVRPEGSVSTLKIQRTERGDSAVYLCASSPTGGGETQYFGPGTRLLVL.

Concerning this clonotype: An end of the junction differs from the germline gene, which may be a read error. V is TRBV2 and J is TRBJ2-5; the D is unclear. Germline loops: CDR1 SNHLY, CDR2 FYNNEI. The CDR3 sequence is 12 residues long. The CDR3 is CASSSPKETQNF. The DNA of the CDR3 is TGTGCCAGCAGTTCTCCGAAAGAGACCCAGAACTTC.

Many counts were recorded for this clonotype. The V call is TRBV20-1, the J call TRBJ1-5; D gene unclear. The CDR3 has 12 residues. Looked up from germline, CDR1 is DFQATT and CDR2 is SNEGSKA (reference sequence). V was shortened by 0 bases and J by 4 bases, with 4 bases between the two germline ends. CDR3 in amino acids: CSARETNQPQHF. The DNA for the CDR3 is TGCAGTGCTAGAGAGACGAATCAGCCCCAGCATTTT.

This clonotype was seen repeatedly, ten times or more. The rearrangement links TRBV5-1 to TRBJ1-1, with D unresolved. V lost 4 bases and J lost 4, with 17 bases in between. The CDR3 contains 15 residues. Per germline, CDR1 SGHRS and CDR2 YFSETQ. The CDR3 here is CASSPDRTATTEAFF. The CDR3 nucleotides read TGCGCCAGCAGCCCCGATCGGACCGCTACCACTGAAGCTTTCTTT.

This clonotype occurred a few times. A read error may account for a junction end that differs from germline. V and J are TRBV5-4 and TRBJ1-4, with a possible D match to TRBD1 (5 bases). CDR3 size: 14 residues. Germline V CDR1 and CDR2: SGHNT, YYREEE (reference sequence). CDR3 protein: CASSLGQWGEKLFF. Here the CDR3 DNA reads TGCGCCAGCAGCCTCGGACAATGGGGTGAAAAACTGTTTTTT.

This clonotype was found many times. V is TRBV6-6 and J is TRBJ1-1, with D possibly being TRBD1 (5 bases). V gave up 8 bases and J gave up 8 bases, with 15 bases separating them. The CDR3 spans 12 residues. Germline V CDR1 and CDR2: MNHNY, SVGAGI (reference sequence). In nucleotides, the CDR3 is TGTGCCAGCTCGAGAGGGGAGGGGGAAGCTTTCTTT. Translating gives CASSRGEGEAFF.

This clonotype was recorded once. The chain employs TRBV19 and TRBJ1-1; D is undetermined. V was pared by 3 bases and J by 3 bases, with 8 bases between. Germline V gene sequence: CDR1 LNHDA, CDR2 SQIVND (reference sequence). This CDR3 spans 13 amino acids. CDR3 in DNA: TGTGCCAGTAGTATGAGGAAGGACACTGAAGCTTTCTTT. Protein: CASSMRKDTEAFF.

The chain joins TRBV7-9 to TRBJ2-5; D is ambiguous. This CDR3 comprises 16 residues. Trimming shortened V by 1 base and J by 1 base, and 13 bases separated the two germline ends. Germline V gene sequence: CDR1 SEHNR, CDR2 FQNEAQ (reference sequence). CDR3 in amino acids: CASSLGQVLGQETQYF. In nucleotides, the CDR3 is TGTGCCAGCAGCTTAGGTCAGGTATTAGGCCAAGAGACCCAGTACTTC.

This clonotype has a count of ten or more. This CDR3 reads CASSHGTANSPLHF. CDR3 nucleotide sequence: TGTGCCAGCAGCCATGGAACCGCGAACTCACCCCTCCACTTT. The V and J genes are TRBV5-8 and TRBJ1-6; D uncertain. The CDR3 totals 14 residues. Trimming removed 4 bases from V and 10 bases from J, with 15 bases in between. Germline assignment: CDR1 SGHTS and CDR2 YDEGEE.

The CDR3 region has the DNA TGTGCCAGCAGCGCCGGACAGGGGTCTCATTCACCCCTCCACTTT. Protein sequence: CASSAGQGSHSPLHF. V usage is TRBV7-9 and J usage is TRBJ1-6, with TRBD1 matching over 9 bases. This CDR3 comprises 15 residues. V dropped 5 bases and J dropped 8; count of bases not matched to a gene: 7. In germline, CDR1 is SEHNR, CDR2 FQNEAQ (reference sequence).

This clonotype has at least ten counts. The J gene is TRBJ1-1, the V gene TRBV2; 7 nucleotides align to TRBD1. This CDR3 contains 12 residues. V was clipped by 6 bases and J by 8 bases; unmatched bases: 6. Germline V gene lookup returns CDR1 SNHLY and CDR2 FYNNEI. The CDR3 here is CASRGGTAEAFF. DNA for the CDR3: TGTGCCAGCAGGGGCGGGACAGCCGAAGCTTTCTTT.

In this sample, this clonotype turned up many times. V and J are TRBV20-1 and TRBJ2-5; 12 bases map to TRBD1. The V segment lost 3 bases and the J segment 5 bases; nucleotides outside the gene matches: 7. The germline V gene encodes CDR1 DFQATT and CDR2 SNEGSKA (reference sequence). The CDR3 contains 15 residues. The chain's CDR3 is CSASGGTGGGETQYF. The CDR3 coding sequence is TGCAGTGCTAGTGGTGGGACAGGGGGCGGTGAGACCCAGTACTTC.

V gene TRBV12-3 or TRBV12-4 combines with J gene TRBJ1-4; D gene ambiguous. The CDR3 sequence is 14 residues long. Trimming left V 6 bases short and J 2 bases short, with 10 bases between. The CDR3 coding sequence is TGTGCCAGCAGGTTCCCCGGGACTAATGAAAAACTGTTTTTT. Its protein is CASRFPGTNEKLFF.

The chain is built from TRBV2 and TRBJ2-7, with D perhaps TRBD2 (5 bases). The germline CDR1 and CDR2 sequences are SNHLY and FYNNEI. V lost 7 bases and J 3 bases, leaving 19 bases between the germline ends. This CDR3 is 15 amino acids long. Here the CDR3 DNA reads TGTGCCAGCACGGAGGTAGGAACTCGGCACTACGAGCAGTACTTC. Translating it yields CASTEVGTRHYEQYF.

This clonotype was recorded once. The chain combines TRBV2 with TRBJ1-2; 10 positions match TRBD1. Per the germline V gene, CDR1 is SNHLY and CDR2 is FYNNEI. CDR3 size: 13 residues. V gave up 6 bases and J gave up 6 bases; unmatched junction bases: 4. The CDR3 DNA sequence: TGTGCCAGCAGCGGACAGGGGGGAAATGGCTACACCTTC. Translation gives CASSGQGGNGYTF.

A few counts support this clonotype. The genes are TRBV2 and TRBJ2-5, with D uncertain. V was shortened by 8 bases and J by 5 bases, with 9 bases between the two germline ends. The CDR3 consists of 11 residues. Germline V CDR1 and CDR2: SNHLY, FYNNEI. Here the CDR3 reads CASGDTETQYF. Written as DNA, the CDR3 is TGTGCCAGCGGAGATACCGAGACCCAGTACTTC.

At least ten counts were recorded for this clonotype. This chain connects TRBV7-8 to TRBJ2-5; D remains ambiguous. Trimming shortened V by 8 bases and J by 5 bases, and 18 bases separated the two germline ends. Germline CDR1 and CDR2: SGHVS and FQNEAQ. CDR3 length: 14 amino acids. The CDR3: CASAQTVWHETQYF. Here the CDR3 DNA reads TGTGCCAGCGCCCAAACGGTCTGGCATGAGACCCAGTACTTC.

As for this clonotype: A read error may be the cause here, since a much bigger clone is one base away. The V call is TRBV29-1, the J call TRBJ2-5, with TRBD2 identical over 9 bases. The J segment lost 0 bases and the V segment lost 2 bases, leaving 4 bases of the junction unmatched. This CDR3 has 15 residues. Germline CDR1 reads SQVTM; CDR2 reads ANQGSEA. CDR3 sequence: CSVESEREDQETQYF. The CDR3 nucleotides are TGCAGCGTTGAATCCGAGCGGGAGGACCAAGAGACCCAGTACTTC.